Detailed here is one T cell receptor beta chain. The sample belongs to a study of OX40 agonist ivuxolimab in advanced cancers. Study background: Partial responses were achieved by three patients: one hepatocellular carcinoma, two cutaneous melanoma.

The data were produced by immunoSEQ multiplex PCR, yet TCRdb's version contains in-frame clones alone and is incomplete. The data hold about 58,000 clones, with about 90% observed a single time. Germline values: CDR1 SQVTM, CDR2 ANQGSEA. This CDR3 contains 14 residues. The ends were cut back, 4 bases at V and 7 bases at J, with 17 bases in the middle. The chain employs TRBV29-1 and TRBJ2-1; tentative D call: TRBD1 (6 bases). The TCR comes from an adult with an advanced solid tumor such as melanoma, head and neck, liver or kidney cancer. The sequencing used CD4+ or CD8+ T cells sorted from blood, collected in a trial of the OX40 agonist ivuxolimab. As DNA, the CDR3 is TGCAGCGTTGGCGGCGTGGTAGGGGGAAATGAGCAGTTCTTC. Residues: CSVGGVVGGNEQFF.